A single count supports the clone carrying this T cell receptor beta chain. Antigen unknown. Possible read error: a much larger clone is one base away. The CDR3 runs 15 residues. Germline V lookup: CDR1 DFQATT, CDR2 SNEGSKA (reference sequence). TCR beta CDR3 region amplification was performed from RNA transcripts. The study used the HTBI primer set for a first-round RT-PCR of the TCR CDR3. TCRdb passed the multiplex PCR reads through MiXCR, listing each CDR3 protein once. The table lists around 540,000 distinct CDR3 sequences, about 16% of them singletons. This entry belongs to a study of T cells in Graves' hyperthyroidism and ophthalmopathy. Not enrolled were patients with uncontrolled infection, other autoimmune disease, pregnancy or lactation. Thyroid ultrasound and orbital computed tomography, with clinical symptoms and serum thyroxine and TRAb, informed diagnoses. Whole-study results and caveats: Appearing also in blood were most of the thyroid clonotypes expanded above 0.001. The model predicted ophthalmopathy a median approximately 6 months before onset.

The TCR originated in a woman aged 25 to 39 with Graves' ophthalmopathy. Sequenced material: blood. The rearrangement joins TRBV20-1 to TRBJ2-3, with D uncertain. In DNA, the CDR3 is TGCAGTGCTAGAGACCTACTACTAAGCACAGATAAGCAGTATTTT. Translation gives CSARDLLLSTDKQYF.